Here is one TCR beta chain with its context. Source study methods: Cell counts per sample came from amplifying reference gene primers. Clones were read by immunoSEQ multiplex PCR, and TCRdb kept only the in-frame ones, dropping some. V and J calls plus clone size are reproduced from that table; the DNA served to infer D and trimming. The sample carries some 78,000 clones, 75% to 90% recorded once. This record belongs to a study of blood T cell repertoires in COVID-19. At the level of the study: Donors in the United States, Italy and Spain gave samples during acute or convalescent COVID-19. T cells, B-cell-depleted T cells, or PBMCs supplied cDNA or gDNA.

CDR1 is SGHTA and CDR2 is FQGTGA in the germline V gene. V was pared by 6 bases and J by 5 bases, with 2 bases of the junction left unmatched. The CDR3 is 13 amino acids. Sequencing input: peripheral blood. This TCR came from a man aged 65 to 79 with active or convalescent COVID-19. The chain joins TRBV7-3 to TRBJ2-1; 9 bases align to TRBD1. CDR3 coding DNA: TGTGCCAGCAGACGGACAGGGGACAATGAGCAGTTCTTC. Its protein is CASRRTGDNEQFF.